A single sample is the source of the 12 T cell receptor beta chains below, sequenced in a study of cytomegalovirus exposure and HLA in healthy donors. The PCR made use of 60 Vbeta and 13 Jbeta primers. Clones were sequenced by immunoSEQ multiplex PCR, and TCRdb holds only the in-frame ones, with some missing. The data contain roughly 130,000 clones, roughly four fifths of them singletons. Material: PBMCs. These receptors were taken from a girl aged 2-15 years in good health and CMV-seronegative.

The chain links TRBV10-1 to TRBJ2-2, with TRBD2 matching 7 bases. The CDR3 has 17 amino acids. J lost 2 bases, V lost 0 bases, and 6 bases had no gene match. In germline, CDR1 is WNHNN, CDR2 SYGVQD (reference sequence). CDR3 region: CASSESGAGVNTGELFF. The DNA for the CDR3 is TGCGCCAGCAGTGAGTCAGGGGCGGGAGTTAACACCGGGGAGCTGTTTTTT.

The genes are TRBV30 and TRBJ1-2; TRBD1 matches 9 bases. CDR3 length: 13 residues. Looked up from germline, CDR1 is GTSNPN and CDR2 is SVGIG (reference sequence). V trimming: 5 bases; J trimming: 2 bases; junction bases outside the gene matches: 3. CDR3 residues: CAWGQGLNYGYTF. As DNA, the CDR3 is TGTGCCTGGGGACAGGGGTTAAACTATGGCTACACCTTC.

V and J are TRBV28 and TRBJ2-1; 11 positions agree with TRBD2. CDR1 is MDHEN and CDR2 is SYDVKM in the germline V gene. The CDR3 contains 15 residues. The V gene end was trimmed by 2 bases and the J gene end by 7 bases; junction bases not matched to a gene: 4. The CDR3 is CASSLVAGGLNEQFF. The DNA of the CDR3 is TGTGCCAGCAGTTTAGTAGCGGGAGGGTTAAATGAGCAGTTCTTC.

The gene calls are TRBV6-1 and TRBJ1-2, with 7 bases matching TRBD1. This CDR3 is built from 16 residues. Germline trimming cut 2 bases from V and 4 bases from J; bases unmatched to any gene: 10. Germline V CDR1 and CDR2: MNHNS, SASEGT. CDR3 amino acids: CASSEITGDGSYGYTF. In DNA, the CDR3 is TGTGCCAGCAGTGAAATCACAGGGGATGGGAGCTATGGCTACACCTTC.

This clone was seen just once. CDR3 sequence reads: CASSFGQNTEAFF. The CDR3 DNA reads TGTGCCAGCAGCTTCGGACAGAACACTGAAGCTTTCTTT. V is TRBV11-1 and J is TRBJ1-1, with D perhaps matching TRBD1 (5 bases). The CDR3 is 13 amino acids. V gave up 3 bases and J gave up 1 base, with 6 bases separating them. Germline-derived CDR1 and CDR2 are SGHAT and FQDESV (reference sequence).

The chain couples TRBV19 to TRBJ2-3; 10 nucleotides line up with TRBD2. The length of the CDR3 is 16 residues. In germline, CDR1 is LNHDA, CDR2 SQIVND (reference sequence). The V and J ends lost 6 bases and 2 bases, in that order; junction bases with no gene match: 8. The CDR3 here is CASSSPGTSDTDTQYF. The CDR3 nucleotides read TGTGCCAGTAGCTCACCCGGGACTAGCGACACAGATACGCAGTATTTT.

The V and J genes are TRBV19 and TRBJ2-7; unclear D gene. This CDR3 spans 12 amino acids. The germline V gene encodes CDR1 LNHDA and CDR2 SQIVND (reference sequence). The V end was cut by 6 bases, the J end by 2 bases, with 8 bases between. The CDR3 DNA reads as TGTGCCAGTAGCCGTGGCCCCTACGAGCAGTACTTC. Translation: CASSRGPYEQYF.

The chain employs TRBV12-5 and TRBJ2-3, with TRBD2 matching 14 bases. With V trimmed by 2 bases and J by 4 bases, 8 bases remained unmatched. The CDR3 sequence is 18 residues long. Per germline, CDR1 LGHNT and CDR2 FRNRAP. The CDR3 sequence: CASGLSTTSGGGSDTQYF. CDR3 DNA: TGTGCTAGTGGTTTGTCGACGACTAGCGGGGGGGGTTCAGATACGCAGTATTTT.

V usage is TRBV6-5 and J usage is TRBJ1-2; D is unresolved. Germline V gene sequence: CDR1 MNHEY, CDR2 SVGAGI. Trimming took 0 bases from V and 2 from J, leaving 10 bases between them. The CDR3 is made up of 15 amino acids. CDR3 bases: TGTGCCAGCAGTTACTCCCTAACAGCCAACTATGGCTACACCTTC. Translation gives CASSYSLTANYGYTF.

This clone was counted once. This chain uses TRBV4-1 with TRBJ2-5; TRBD2 agrees at 12 bases. The CDR3 consists of 19 residues. With V trimmed by 0 bases and J by 3 bases, 11 bases remained unmatched. Germline assignment: CDR1 MGHRA and CDR2 YSYEKL. The CDR3 DNA is TGCGCCAGCAGCCAAGACGGGACTAGCGGGCCAACAGACGAAGAGACCCAGTACTTC. This encodes CASSQDGTSGPTDEETQYF.

The J gene is TRBJ2-1, the V gene TRBV6-1; D remains ambiguous. Germline V gives CDR1 MNHNS, CDR2 SASEGT. V gave up 7 bases and J gave up 5 bases, with 12 bases separating them. This CDR3 spans 13 amino acids. This CDR3 is CASKFPTDNEQFF. The DNA for the CDR3 is TGTGCCAGCAAATTCCCCACGGACAATGAGCAGTTCTTC.

The chain uses TRBV6-6 and TRBJ2-7; possible D gene TRBD2, 6 bases. Deletions cut 7 bases from V and 3 bases from J, with 10 bases between. CDR1 and CDR2 from the germline V gene are MNHNY and SVGAGI (reference sequence). This CDR3 comprises 12 residues. CDR3 nucleotide sequence: TGTGCCAGCACCCCGGGACTCTACGAGCAGTACTTC. This gives the protein CASTPGLYEQYF.